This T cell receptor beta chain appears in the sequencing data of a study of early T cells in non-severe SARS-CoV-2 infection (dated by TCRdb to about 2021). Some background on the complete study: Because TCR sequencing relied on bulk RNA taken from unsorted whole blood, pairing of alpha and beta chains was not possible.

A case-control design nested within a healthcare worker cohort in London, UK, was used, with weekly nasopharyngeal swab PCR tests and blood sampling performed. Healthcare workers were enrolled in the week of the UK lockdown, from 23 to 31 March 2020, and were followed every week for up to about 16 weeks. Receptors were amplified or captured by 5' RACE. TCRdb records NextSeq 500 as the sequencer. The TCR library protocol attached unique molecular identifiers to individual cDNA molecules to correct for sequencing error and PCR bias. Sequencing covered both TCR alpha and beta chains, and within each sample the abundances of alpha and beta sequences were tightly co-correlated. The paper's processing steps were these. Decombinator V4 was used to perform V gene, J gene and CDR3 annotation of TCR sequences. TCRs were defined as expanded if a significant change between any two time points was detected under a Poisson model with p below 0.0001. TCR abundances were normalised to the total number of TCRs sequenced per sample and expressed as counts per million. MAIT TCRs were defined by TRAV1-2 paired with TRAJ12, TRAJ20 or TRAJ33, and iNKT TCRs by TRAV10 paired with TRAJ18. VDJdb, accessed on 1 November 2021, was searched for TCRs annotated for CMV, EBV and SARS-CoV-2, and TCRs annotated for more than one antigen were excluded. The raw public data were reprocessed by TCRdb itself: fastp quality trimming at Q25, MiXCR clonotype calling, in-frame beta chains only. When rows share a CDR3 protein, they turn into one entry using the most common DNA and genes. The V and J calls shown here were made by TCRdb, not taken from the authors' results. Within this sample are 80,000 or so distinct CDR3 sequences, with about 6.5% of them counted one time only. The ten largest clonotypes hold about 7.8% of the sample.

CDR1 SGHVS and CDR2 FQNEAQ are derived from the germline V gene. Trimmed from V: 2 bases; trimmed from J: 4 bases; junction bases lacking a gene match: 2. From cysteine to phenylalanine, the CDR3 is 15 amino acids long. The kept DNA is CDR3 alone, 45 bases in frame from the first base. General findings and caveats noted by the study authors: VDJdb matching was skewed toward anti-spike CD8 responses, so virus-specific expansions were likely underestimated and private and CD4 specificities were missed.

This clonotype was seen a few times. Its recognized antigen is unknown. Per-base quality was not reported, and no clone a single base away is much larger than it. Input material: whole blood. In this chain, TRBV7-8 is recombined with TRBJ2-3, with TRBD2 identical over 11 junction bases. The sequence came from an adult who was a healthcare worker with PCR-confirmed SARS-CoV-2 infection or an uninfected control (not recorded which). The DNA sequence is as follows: TGTGCCAGCAGCTTAACTAGCGGGAGACCAGATACGCAGTATTTT. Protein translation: CASSLTSGRPDTQYF.